Listed here are 16 T cell receptor beta chains from one sample, sequenced in a study of blood T cell repertoires in COVID-19. Using immunoSEQ multiplex PCR, the repertoire was profiled, and TCRdb retains in-frame clones only, with some absent. The sample has some 110,000 clones, around 78% seen once. The sample was peripheral blood. The receptors were gathered from a man younger than 45 with acute or convalescent COVID-19.

This clone was seen only a few times. V and J are TRBV12-3 or TRBV12-4 and TRBJ1-2; no clear D. CDR3 length: 12 amino acids. Trimming left V 6 bases short and J 8 bases short, with 13 bases between. The CDR3 DNA follows: TGTGCCAGCAGCTCCCCCGGTGTAGGCTACACCTTC. It encodes CASSSPGVGYTF.

This chain uses TRBV5-1 with TRBJ1-3; 7 nucleotides agree with TRBD1. The CDR3 consists of 15 residues. Germline V gene sequence: CDR1 SGHRS, CDR2 YFSETQ. The V gene end was trimmed by 4 bases and the J gene end by 0 bases; junction bases not matched to a gene: 4. CDR3: CASSPRGSSGNTIYF. DNA for the CDR3: TGCGCCAGCAGCCCCAGGGGGAGCTCTGGAAACACCATATATTTT.

J is TRBJ1-2 and V is TRBV5-4; 7 bases match TRBD1. CDR3 size: 15 residues. Germline assignment: CDR1 SGHNT and CDR2 YYREEE (reference sequence). V shed 3 bases and J 2 bases; nucleotides not matched to a gene: 7. CDR3 amino acids: CASSSLQGFNYGYTF. DNA for the CDR3: TGTGCCAGCAGCTCTCTACAGGGGTTCAACTATGGCTACACCTTC.

This clone was observed once. V and J are TRBV2 and TRBJ1-5, with TRBD1 identical over 8 bases. The CDR3 has 16 residues. V was pared by 6 bases and J by 0 bases, with 7 bases of the junction left unmatched. In germline, CDR1 is SNHLY, CDR2 FYNNEI. The CDR3, as DNA: TGTGCCAGCAGGGGACAGGAGCTTTATAGCAATCAGCCCCAGCATTTT. Translated: CASRGQELYSNQPQHF.

The rearrangement links TRBV4-1 to TRBJ1-5; TRBD1 matches 10 bases. The CDR3 is 17 residues long. Germline CDR1 MGHRA, CDR2 YSYEKL. J was trimmed by 4 bases and V by 0 bases; bases with no gene match: 6. This CDR3 is CASSQDGPGQGNQPQHF. CDR3 nucleotides: TGCGCCAGCAGCCAAGACGGACCGGGACAGGGGAATCAGCCCCAGCATTTT.

This chain joins TRBV2 and TRBJ1-1; 10 bases are shared with TRBD1. Per the germline V gene, CDR1 is SNHLY and CDR2 is FYNNEI. V was pared by 4 bases and J by 3 bases, with 2 bases of the junction left unmatched. The CDR3 has 14 amino acids. CDR3 amino acids: CASSGQGAYTEAFF. CDR3 nucleotides: TGTGCCAGCAGTGGACAGGGGGCCTACACTGAAGCTTTCTTT.

This clone was seen more than once but under ten times. The chain joins TRBV5-8 to TRBJ1-5; D possibly corresponds to TRBD1 (5 bases). Germline values: CDR1 SGHTS, CDR2 YDEGEE. With 1 base removed from V and 10 bases from J, the gap between germline ends came to 15 bases. The CDR3 totals 14 residues. The CDR3 here is CASSLRAARDPQHF. The CDR3 DNA follows: TGTGCCAGCAGCTTGCGGGCTGCCAGGGATCCCCAGCATTTT.

This sequence joins TRBV9 and TRBJ2-3; a weak D match, TRBD1 (7 bases). CDR3 length: 16 residues. V lost 0 bases and J lost 2, with 13 bases in between. Germline lookup yields CDR1 SGDLS and CDR2 YYNGEE. CDR3 nucleotide sequence: TGTGCCAGCAGCGTAGAGGGGGGACAGAACACAGATACGCAGTATTTT. Translating gives CASSVEGGQNTDTQYF.

The CDR3 coding sequence is TGTGCCACCAGTGACCCGTTCGCAGATACGCAGTATTTT. Amino acids: CATSDPFADTQYF. This chain connects TRBV24-1 to TRBJ2-3; D is undetermined. Trimming removed 4 bases at V and 4 bases at J, with 8 bases between. The germline gives CDR1 KGHDR, CDR2 SFDVKD. CDR3 size: 13 residues.

The chain is built from TRBV10-3 and TRBJ2-2, with TRBD2 matching over 10 bases. Losses at the gene ends were 5 bases for V and 2 bases for J; bases not matched to a gene: 2. CDR1 and CDR2 from the germline V gene are ENHRY and SYGVKD. CDR3 size: 15 residues. The CDR3 DNA reads TGTGCCATCAGTCGGACTAGCGGAAACACCGGGGAGCTGTTTTTT. Translated: CAISRTSGNTGELFF.

This rearrangement joins TRBV30 to TRBJ1-3; no definite D call. The germline gives CDR1 GTSNPN, CDR2 SVGIG (reference sequence). The CDR3 covers 14 residues. V lost 6 bases and J lost 0, with 12 bases in between. The CDR3: CACRLMSSGNTIYF. The CDR3 DNA is TGTGCCTGCAGACTGATGAGCTCTGGAAACACCATATATTTT.

The chain has TRBV5-1 and TRBJ2-2; possibly TRBD2 for D (6 bases). V shed 6 bases and J shed 4 bases, with 19 bases lying between them. Germline values: CDR1 SGHRS, CDR2 YFSETQ. CDR3 size: 16 residues. The chain's CDR3 is CASTQGRGSGTGELFF. The CDR3 nucleotides are TGCGCCAGCACCCAGGGCCGGGGGTCTGGCACCGGGGAGCTGTTTTTT.

The V call is TRBV5-1, the J call TRBJ2-7; a possible D gene is TRBD2 (5 bases). Germline V gene sequence: CDR1 SGHRS, CDR2 YFSETQ. The ends were cut back, 0 bases at V and 3 bases at J, with 10 bases in the middle. This CDR3 comprises 14 residues. CDR3: CASSLGTGIYEQYF. The CDR3 DNA reads TGCGCCAGCAGCTTGGGTACGGGGATCTACGAGCAGTACTTC.

The chain couples TRBV5-1 to TRBJ1-2; D is unresolved. There are 16 residues in the CDR3. V was trimmed by 0 bases and J by 7 bases, leaving 19 bases between them. CDR1 SGHRS and CDR2 YFSETQ come from the germline V gene. In nucleotides, the CDR3 is TGCGCCAGCAGCTTGGGTGATCGGGCAGGCGCGGGTGGCTACACCTTC. Translating gives CASSLGDRAGAGGYTF. Based on the CDR3 plus reference TRBV5-1 and TRBJ1-2, the full variable domain is KAGVTQTPRYLIKTRGQQVTLSCSPISGHRSVSWYQQTPGQGLQFLFEYFSETQRNKGNFPGRFSGRQFSNSRSEMNVSTLELGDSALYLCASSLGDRAGAGGYTFGSGTRLTVV.

The chain employs TRBV10-3 and TRBJ1-3; 11 nucleotides match TRBD1. In germline, CDR1 is ENHRY, CDR2 SYGVKD. V was pared by 0 bases and J by 9 bases, with 4 bases of the junction left unmatched. The CDR3 loop spans 15 amino acids. The chain's CDR3 is CAISESGQGAPTIYF. CDR3 DNA sequence: TGTGCCATCAGTGAGTCTGGACAGGGGGCCCCCACCATATATTTT.

This clone was counted a few times. The chain is built from TRBV29-1 and TRBJ1-2; unclear D gene. Germline CDR1 reads SQVTM; CDR2 reads ANQGSEA. This CDR3 region has 11 residues. The V end was cut by 3 bases, the J end by 10 bases, with 12 bases between. As DNA, the CDR3 is TGCAGCGTTGAGCGCTTAGACTACTACACCTTC. Protein product: CSVERLDYYTF.